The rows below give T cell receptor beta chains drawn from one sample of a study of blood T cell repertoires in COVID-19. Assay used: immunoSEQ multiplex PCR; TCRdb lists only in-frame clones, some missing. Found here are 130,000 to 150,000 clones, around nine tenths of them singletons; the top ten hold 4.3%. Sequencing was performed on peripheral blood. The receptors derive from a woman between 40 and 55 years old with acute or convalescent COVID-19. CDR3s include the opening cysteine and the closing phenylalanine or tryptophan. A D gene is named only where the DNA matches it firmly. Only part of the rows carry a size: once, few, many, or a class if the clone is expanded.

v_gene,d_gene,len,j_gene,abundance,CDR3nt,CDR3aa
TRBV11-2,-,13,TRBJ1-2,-,TGTGCCAGCAGCTTAGACGGCGGGTATGGCTACACCTTC,CASSLDGGYGYTF
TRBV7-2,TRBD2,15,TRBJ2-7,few,TGTGCCAGCAGCGTTAGCGGGCCGAGCTCCTACGAGCAGTACTTC,CASSVSGPSSYEQYF
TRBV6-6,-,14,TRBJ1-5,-,TGTGCCAGCAGGGGGCCATATAGCAATCAGCCCCAGCATTTT,CASRGPYSNQPQHF
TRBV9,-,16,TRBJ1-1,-,TGTGCCAGCAGCGTACAGACAGTTTCTATGAACACTGAAGCTTTCTTT,CASSVQTVSMNTEAFF
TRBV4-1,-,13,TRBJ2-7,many,TGCGCCAGCATCCCTGAGGGCGGCTACGAGCAGTACTTC,CASIPEGGYEQYF
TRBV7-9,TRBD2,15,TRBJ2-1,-,TGTGCCAGCAGAAACCTAGCGGGAGCGGAAAATGAGCAGTTCTTC,CASRNLAGAENEQFF
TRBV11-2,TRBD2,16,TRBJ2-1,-,TGTGCCAGCAGTTCCAGGACTAGCGGGGGTGCCAATGAGCAGTTCTTC,CASSSRTSGGANEQFF
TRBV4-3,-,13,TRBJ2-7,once,TGCGCCAGCAGCCCCGGGTTAGAGTACGAGCAGTACTTC,CASSPGLEYEQYF
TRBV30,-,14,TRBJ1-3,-,TGTGCCTGGGACCGGGGAGACGATGGAAACACCATATATTTT,CAWDRGDDGNTIYF
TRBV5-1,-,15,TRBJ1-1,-,TGCGCCAGCAGCTTGGTAACGGGAGTGAACACTGAAGCTTTCTTT,CASSLVTGVNTEAFF
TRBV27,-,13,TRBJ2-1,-,TGTGCCAGCGTACGGACAGCCTACAATGAGCAGTTCTTC,CASVRTAYNEQFF
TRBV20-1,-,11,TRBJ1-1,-,TGCAGTGCAACCATCAGGGGTGAAGCTTTCTTT,CSATIRGEAFF
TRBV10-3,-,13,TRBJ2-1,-,TGTGCCATCGCCGGAGCGGACTACAATGAGCAGTTCTTC,CAIAGADYNEQFF
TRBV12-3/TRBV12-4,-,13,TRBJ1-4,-,TGTGCCAGCAGCACAGAAACTAATGAAAAACTGTTTTTT,CASSTETNEKLFF
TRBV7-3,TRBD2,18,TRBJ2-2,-,TGTGCCAGCAGCTCCGGTGTAGCGGGAGAGGTTGGTGCCGGGGAGCTGTTTTTT,CASSSGVAGEVGAGELFF
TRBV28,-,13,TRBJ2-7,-,TGTGCCAGCACCACCGGGAACCCGGGCGAGCAGTACTTC,CASTTGNPGEQYF
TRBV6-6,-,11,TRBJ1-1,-,TGTGCCCTCGGGTCTCGAGGGGAAGCTTTCTTT,CALGSRGEAFF
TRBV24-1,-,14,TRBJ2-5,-,TGTGCCACCAGTGACCGGACAGCTCAAGAGACCCAGTACTTC,CATSDRTAQETQYF
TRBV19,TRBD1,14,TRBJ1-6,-,TGTGCCAGTAGTATAGAGGGACAGAATTCACCCCTCCACTTT,CASSIEGQNSPLHF
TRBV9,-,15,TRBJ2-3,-,TGTGCCAGCAGCGTAGGGTGGGCAGACACAGATACGCAGTATTTT,CASSVGWADTDTQYF
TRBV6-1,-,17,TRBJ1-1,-,TGTGCCAGCAGTGAACCCGCCAGGGGTTATATGAACACTGAAGCTTTCTTT,CASSEPARGYMNTEAFF
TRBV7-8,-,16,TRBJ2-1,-,TGTGCCAGCAGCGCATATTCGACAGGAACCTACAATGAGCAGTTCTTC,CASSAYSTGTYNEQFF
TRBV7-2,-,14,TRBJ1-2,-,TGTGCCAGCAGCTTAGCAGGCAGTGAGGCGGTGGACACCTTC,CASSLAGSEAVDTF
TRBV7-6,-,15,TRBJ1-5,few,TGTGCCAGCAGCTTAGGGTCCGGCAGGAATCAGCCCCAGCATTTT,CASSLGSGRNQPQHF
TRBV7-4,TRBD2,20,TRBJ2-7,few,TGTGCCAGCAGCTTAGTCCTAGGTCTAGCGGGAGGTCTAATCGCCCGAGAGCAGTACTTC,CASSLVLGLAGGLIAREQYF
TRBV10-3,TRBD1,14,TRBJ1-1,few,TGTGCCATCAGCAGACAGGGAGAGAACACTGAAGCTTTCTTT,CAISRQGENTEAFF
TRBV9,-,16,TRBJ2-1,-,TGTGCCAGCAGCCCAGGGGTAGCGATCACCTACAATGAGCAGTTCTTC,CASSPGVAITYNEQFF
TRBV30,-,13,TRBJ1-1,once,TGTGCCTGGAGCCTATTTTTGGGCCCTGAAGCTTTCTTT,CAWSLFLGPEAFF
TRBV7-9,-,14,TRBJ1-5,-,TGTGCCAGCAGCTTAGGTGGGGGGGGTCAGCCCCAGCATTTT,CASSLGGGGQPQHF
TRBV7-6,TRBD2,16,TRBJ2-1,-,TGTGCCAGCAGCTTACGACGACTAGCGGCGAACAATGAGCAGTTCTTC,CASSLRRLAANNEQFF
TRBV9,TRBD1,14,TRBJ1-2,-,TGTGCCAGCAGTGCTAGAGGACAGGGACATGGCTACACCTTC,CASSARGQGHGYTF
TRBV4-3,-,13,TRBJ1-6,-,TGCGCCAGCAGCCGAGGATTTAATTCACCCCTCCACTTT,CASSRGFNSPLHF
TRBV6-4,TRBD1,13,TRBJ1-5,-,TGTGCCAGCAGTGAACAGGGGGGTCAGCCCCAGCATTTT,CASSEQGGQPQHF
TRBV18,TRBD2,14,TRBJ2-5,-,TGTGCCAGCTCACCACCTATACTAGCGGAGACCCAGTACTTC,CASSPPILAETQYF
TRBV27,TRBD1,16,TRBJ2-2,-,TGTGCCAGCAGTTTATCAAGGGGGCAGGGGCCCGGGGAGCTGTTTTTT,CASSLSRGQGPGELFF
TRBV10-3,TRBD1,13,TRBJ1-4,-,TGTGCCATCAGCTTGACAGGGTTGGAAAAACTGTTTTTT,CAISLTGLEKLFF
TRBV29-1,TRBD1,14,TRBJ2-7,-,TGCAGCGTTGAAGGAGCGACAGGGGGTTACGAGCAGTACTTC,CSVEGATGGYEQYF
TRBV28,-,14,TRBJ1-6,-,TGTGCCAGCAGTTTGGACAGATGGGATTCACCCCTCCACTTT,CASSLDRWDSPLHF
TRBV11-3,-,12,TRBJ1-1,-,TGTGCCAGCAGCTCTGACGGGATTTTGGCTTTCTTT,CASSSDGILAFF
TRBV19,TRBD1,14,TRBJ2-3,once,TGTGCCAGTAGTTGGACAGGGAGAACAGATACGCAGTATTTT,CASSWTGRTDTQYF
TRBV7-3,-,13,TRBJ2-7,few,TGTGCCAGCAGTCAGCGGGGAGGGGGCGAGCAGTACTTC,CASSQRGGGEQYF
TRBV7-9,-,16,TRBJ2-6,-,TGTGCCAGCAGCCCTACAGGGAGCAGTGGGGCCAACGTCCTGACTTTC,CASSPTGSSGANVLTF
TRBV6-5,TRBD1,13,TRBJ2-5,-,TGTGCCACCGGACAGGGTCAATTGGGGACCCAGTACTTC,CATGQGQLGTQYF
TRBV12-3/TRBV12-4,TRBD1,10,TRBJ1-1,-,TGTGCCAGCGCGACAGGGCGAGCTTTCTTT,CASATGRAFF
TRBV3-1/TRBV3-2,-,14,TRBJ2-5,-,TGTGCCAGCAGCCAAGATCCGAGGATGGAGACCCAGTACTTC,CASSQDPRMETQYF
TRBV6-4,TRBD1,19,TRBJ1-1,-,TGTGCCAGCAGTGAGGGGAAACACTTTCCGACAGGGCCGGGTACTGAAGCTTTCTTT,CASSEGKHFPTGPGTEAFF
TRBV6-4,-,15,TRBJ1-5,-,TGTGCCAGCAGCGTATCAAGCGAGGGCAATCAGCCCCAGCATTTT,CASSVSSEGNQPQHF
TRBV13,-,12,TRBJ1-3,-,TGTGCCAGCACCCTCGGGGTAGGCACCATATATTTT,CASTLGVGTIYF
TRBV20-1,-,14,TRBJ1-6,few,TGCAGTGCTAGTCCGGGTTTTTATAATTCACCCCTCCACTTT,CSASPGFYNSPLHF
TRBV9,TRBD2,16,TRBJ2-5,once,TGTGCCAGCAGCGGCGGGGGGCTCCCGTACCAAGAGACCCAGTACTTC,CASSGGGLPYQETQYF
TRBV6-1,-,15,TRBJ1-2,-,TGTGCCAGCAGTGATGAGGGTTCTTACAACTATGGCTACACCTTC,CASSDEGSYNYGYTF
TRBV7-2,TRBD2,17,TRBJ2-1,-,TGTGCCAGCAGCTTAGGCGGGGTAGCGGGAGGATTAAATGAGCAGTTCTTC,CASSLGGVAGGLNEQFF
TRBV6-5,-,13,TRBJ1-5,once,TGTGCCAGCAGCAAAGCGGGGGGTCAGCCCCAGCATTTT,CASSKAGGQPQHF
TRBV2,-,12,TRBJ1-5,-,TGTGCCAGCAATCAGGGCAATCAGCCCCAGCATTTT,CASNQGNQPQHF
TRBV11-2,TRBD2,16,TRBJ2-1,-,TGTGCCAGCAGCTTCCTAGTAGCGGGGGGGGTAAATGAGCAGTTCTTC,CASSFLVAGGVNEQFF